Presented here are 10 T cell receptor beta chains from one specimen sequenced in a study of response to subunit inactivated influenza vaccine. TCRdb processed the RT-PCR reads anew with MiXCR; each CDR3 protein has one entry. Found here are more than 400,000 distinct CDR3 sequences, approximately 9.9% of them singletons; the top ten hold about 12%. The source was PBMCs from blood, collected roughly 6 weeks after vaccination. The receptors come from a man aged 45-60 years who received an inactivated influenza vaccine.

This clonotype was detected only a few times. The chain has TRBV6-1 and TRBJ2-3; 8 nucleotides align to TRBD1. The V segment lost 6 bases and the J segment 1 base; nucleotides outside the gene matches: 12. Germline V gene lookup returns CDR1 MNHNS and CDR2 SASEGT. The CDR3 totals 17 residues. The CDR3: CASRKPPTGEGTDTQYF. In DNA form, the CDR3 reads TGTGCCAGCAGAAAACCCCCGACAGGGGAGGGCACAGATACGCAGTATTTT.

This clonotype showed up just a few times. V and J are TRBV18 and TRBJ2-7, with 10 bases identical to TRBD2. Per the germline V gene, CDR1 is KGHSH and CDR2 is LQKENI. The CDR3 contains 14 residues. V dropped 3 bases and J dropped 3; count of bases not matched to a gene: 2. The CDR3 loop reads CASSPASGSYEQYF. As DNA, the CDR3 is TGTGCCAGCTCACCGGCTAGCGGGAGCTACGAGCAGTACTTC.

The rearrangement links TRBV20-1 to TRBJ2-7; D is tentatively TRBD1 or TRBD2 (5 bases each). This CDR3 is built from 13 residues. The germline CDR1 and CDR2 sequences are DFQATT and SNEGSKA (reference sequence). The germline V and J ends were trimmed by 6 bases and 2 bases, with 14 bases remaining between them. The CDR3 region has the DNA TGCAGTGCCCTCCGGGACGGTACCTACGAGCAGTACTTC. This gives the protein CSALRDGTYEQYF.

The chain recombines TRBV5-1 with TRBJ2-1, with 8 bases aligning to TRBD2. The CDR3 runs to 15 residues. Per the germline V gene, CDR1 is SGHRS and CDR2 is YFSETQ. The V and J ends lost 2 bases and 8 bases, in that order; junction bases with no gene match: 9. This CDR3 reads CASSFAGTSFDEQFF. The CDR3 DNA reads TGCGCCAGCAGCTTTGCCGGGACTAGTTTCGATGAGCAGTTCTTC.

This clonotype came up a few times. The chain is built from TRBV7-2 and TRBJ2-3; the D gene is possibly TRBD1 (6 bases). This CDR3 contains 15 residues. V lost 5 bases, J lost 5 bases, and 17 bases lay in between. CDR1 and CDR2 from the germline V gene are SGHTA and FQGNSA. The CDR3 loop is CASSAQQGSQDTQYF. CDR3 coding DNA: TGTGCCAGCAGCGCCCAGCAGGGGTCCCAAGATACGCAGTATTTT.

This clonotype was picked up a small number of times. The genes are TRBV18 and TRBJ2-2, with D uncertain. The CDR3 runs 18 residues. V shed 4 bases and J shed 3 bases, with 21 bases lying between them. CDR1 and CDR2 (germline): KGHSH, LQKENI. The CDR3: CASSRELRLIPDTGELFF. CDR3 in DNA: TGTGCCAGCTCACGCGAGCTCCGACTGATACCCGACACCGGGGAGCTGTTTTTT.

This clonotype has just a few counts. The CDR3 bases are TGTGCCAGCAGCTTTGTACCTCAGGGGAATGAGGTCTACGAGCAGTACTTC. The encoded protein is CASSFVPQGNEVYEQYF. The rearrangement uses TRBV7-2 and TRBJ2-7; D may be TRBD1 (6 bases). The CDR3 totals 17 residues. Germline CDR1 SGHTA, CDR2 FQGNSA. V lost 3 bases to trimming and J lost 3 bases, with 21 bases between them.

The chain links TRBV7-9 to TRBJ2-1; 9 nucleotides line up with TRBD1. The CDR3 covers 15 residues. Germline assignment: CDR1 SEHNR and CDR2 FQNEAQ (reference sequence). The ends lost 5 bases at V and 4 bases at J; junction bases unmatched: 6. As DNA, the CDR3 is TGTGCCAGCAGCGCGACAGGGGGGGGATACAATGAGCAGTTCTTC. Protein sequence: CASSATGGGYNEQFF.

This clonotype was counted many times. The CDR3 spells CAISDVGIQHEQYF. Written as DNA, the CDR3 is TGTGCCATCAGTGACGTAGGGATCCAACACGAGCAGTACTTC. This sequence joins TRBV10-3 and TRBJ2-7; unclear D gene. Trimming removed 3 bases from V and 5 bases from J, with 14 bases in between. Germline CDR1 and CDR2: ENHRY and SYGVKD. This CDR3 comprises 14 residues.

This clonotype occurred many times. This sequence joins TRBV5-1 and TRBJ2-3; D is uncertain. Germline CDR1 reads SGHRS; CDR2 reads YFSETQ. V lost 0 bases, J lost 0 bases, and 8 bases lay in between. The CDR3 runs 15 residues. Here the CDR3 DNA reads TGCGCCAGCAGCTTGGACAGTACGAGCACAGATACGCAGTATTTT. It translates to CASSLDSTSTDTQYF.